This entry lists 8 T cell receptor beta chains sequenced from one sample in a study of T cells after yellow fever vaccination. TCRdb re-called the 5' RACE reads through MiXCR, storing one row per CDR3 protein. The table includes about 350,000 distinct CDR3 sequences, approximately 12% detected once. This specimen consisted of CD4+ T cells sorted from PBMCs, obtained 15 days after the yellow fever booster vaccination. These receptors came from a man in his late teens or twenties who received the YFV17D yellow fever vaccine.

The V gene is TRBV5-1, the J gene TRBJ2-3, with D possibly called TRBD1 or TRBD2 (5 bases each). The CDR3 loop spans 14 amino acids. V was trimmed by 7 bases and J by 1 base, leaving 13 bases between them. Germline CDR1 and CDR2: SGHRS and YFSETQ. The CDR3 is CASVFGAGTDTQYF. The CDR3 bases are TGCGCCAGCGTGTTCGGGGCGGGCACAGATACGCAGTATTTT.

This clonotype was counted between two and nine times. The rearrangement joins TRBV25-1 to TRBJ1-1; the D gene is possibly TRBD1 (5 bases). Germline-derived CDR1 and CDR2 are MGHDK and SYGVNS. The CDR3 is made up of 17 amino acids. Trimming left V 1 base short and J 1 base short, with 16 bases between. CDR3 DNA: TGTGCCAGCAGTGAATTTGGGTCCCGAGGGACGAACACTGAAGCTTTCTTT. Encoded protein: CASSEFGSRGTNTEAFF.

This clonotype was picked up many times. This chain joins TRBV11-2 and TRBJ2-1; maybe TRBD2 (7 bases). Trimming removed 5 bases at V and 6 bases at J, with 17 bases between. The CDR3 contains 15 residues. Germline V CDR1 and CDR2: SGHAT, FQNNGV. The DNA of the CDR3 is TGTGCCAGCAGCCCATCAGGGGCTAGCGGCAATGAGCAGTTCTTC. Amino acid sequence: CASSPSGASGNEQFF. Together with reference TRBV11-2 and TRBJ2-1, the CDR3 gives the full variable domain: EAGVAQSPRYKIIEKRQSVAFWCNPISGHATLYWYQQILGQGPKLLIQFQNNGVVDDSQLPKDRFSAERLKGVDSTLKIQPAKLEDSAVYLCASSPSGASGNEQFFGPGTRLTVL.

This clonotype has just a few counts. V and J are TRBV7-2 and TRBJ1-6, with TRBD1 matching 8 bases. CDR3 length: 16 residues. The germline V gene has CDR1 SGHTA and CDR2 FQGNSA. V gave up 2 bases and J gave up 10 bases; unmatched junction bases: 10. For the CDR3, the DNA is TGTGCCAGCAGCTTAACAGGGGGAGGCGGAGAGTCACCCCTCCACTTT. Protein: CASSLTGGGGESPLHF.

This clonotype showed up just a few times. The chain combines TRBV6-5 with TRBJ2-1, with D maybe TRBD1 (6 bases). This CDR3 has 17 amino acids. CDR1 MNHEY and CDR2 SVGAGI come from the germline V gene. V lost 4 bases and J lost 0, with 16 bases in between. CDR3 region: CASSWGTGFGSYNEQFF. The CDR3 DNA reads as TGTGCCAGCAGTTGGGGAACAGGGTTTGGCTCCTACAATGAGCAGTTCTTC.

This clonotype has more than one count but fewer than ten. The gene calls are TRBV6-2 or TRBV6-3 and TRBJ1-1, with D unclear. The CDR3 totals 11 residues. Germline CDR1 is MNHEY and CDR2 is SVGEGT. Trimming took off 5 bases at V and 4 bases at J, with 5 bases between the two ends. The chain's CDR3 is CASSHSTEAFF. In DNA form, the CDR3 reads TGTGCCAGCAGTCACAGCACTGAAGCTTTCTTT.

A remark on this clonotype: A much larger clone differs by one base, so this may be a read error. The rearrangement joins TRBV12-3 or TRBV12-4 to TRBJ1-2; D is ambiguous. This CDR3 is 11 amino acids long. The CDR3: CASRGFYGYIF. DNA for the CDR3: TGTGCCAGCAGGGGATTCTATGGCTACATCTTC.

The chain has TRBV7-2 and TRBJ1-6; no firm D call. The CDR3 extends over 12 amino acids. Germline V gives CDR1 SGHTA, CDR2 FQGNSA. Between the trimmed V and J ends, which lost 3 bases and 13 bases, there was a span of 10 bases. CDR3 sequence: CASSLEQPPLHF. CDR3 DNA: TGTGCCAGCAGCTTGGAACAGCCTCCCCTCCACTTT.